This TCR beta chain was sequenced in a study of CD8 T cells in Susac syndrome. V lost 4 bases and J 1 base, leaving 10 bases between the germline ends. This CDR3 has 14 residues. Germline values: CDR1 SGHDN, CDR2 FVKESK. Whole-study results and caveats: The study admitted that it had a relatively small number of individuals in its TCR sequencing and HLA analysis.

Only one count was recorded for this clonotype. Its antigen is undetermined. A quantity of about 0.45 to 1 ug RNA underwent reverse transcription using random hexamers. Across 54 Vbeta and 13 Jbeta, TCR beta CDR3 was amplified with immunoSEQ multiplex PCR. TCRdb redid the calling of the immunoSEQ multiplex PCR reads with MiXCR, one entry per CDR3 protein. The sample contains around 300,000 distinct CDR3 sequences, 70% to 90% of which appear only once. The authors sequenced TCR beta from blood CD8+ and CD4+ T cells. Negative magnetic isolation gave CD8+ and CD4+ cells; FACS enriched CD8+ TEMRA. The sequence came from a human donor with multiple sclerosis. The chain joins TRBV14 to TRBJ1-1; D is ambiguous. Material for sequencing was CD8+ T cells from PBMCs. The CDR3 region is CASSPGPQNTEAFF. The CDR3 DNA is TGTGCCAGCAGCCCCGGACCTCAGAACACTGAAGCTTTCTTT.